The clone carrying this T cell receptor (beta chain) has more than one count but fewer than ten. The antigen is unknown. The CDR3 loop spans 15 amino acids. CDR1 SGHRS and CDR2 YFSETQ come from the germline V gene. The V gene end was trimmed by 4 bases and the J gene end by 4 bases; junction bases not matched to a gene: 6. This sample was included in a study of response to subunit inactivated influenza vaccine. TCRdb ran MiXCR on the RT-PCR reads and lists one entry per CDR3 protein. The sample has some 500,000 distinct CDR3 sequences; roughly 25% are singletons. Findings of the study overall: Each seasonal influenza vaccination, the authors suggested, recruits few new T cells.

The material was CD4+ T cells sorted from PBMCs, obtained 4 to 6 days after vaccination. The chain has TRBV5-1 and TRBJ2-5; 11 nucleotides line up with TRBD1. The clonotype comes from a man aged 50-59 years who received an inactivated influenza vaccine. The chain's CDR3 is CASSNPGTGGETQYF. In DNA, the CDR3 is TGCGCCAGCAGCAACCCCGGGACAGGGGGAGAGACCCAGTACTTC.